This paragraph covers one T cell receptor beta chain sequence. These data originate in a study of blood T cell repertoires in COVID-19. Study information: PBMCs, B-cell-depleted T cells, or T cells were the source of the cDNA or gDNA that made up the material.

This CDR3 has 13 residues. V trimming: 4 bases; J trimming: 3 bases; junction bases outside the gene matches: 1. From germline, CDR1 is SGHTA and CDR2 FQGNSA. Under the authors' procedure: Nucleated cell number was recorded as an estimate derived from reference gene primer amplification. The repertoire was sequenced with immunoSEQ multiplex PCR; TCRdb's copy has only in-frame clones and lacks some. The V and J calls and clone size come from that table; D and trimming were worked out from the DNA. The sample records 50,000 to 70,000 clones, about 81% being singletons. The sequence came from a man between 70 and 80 years old with active COVID-19. V gene TRBV7-2 combines with J gene TRBJ1-2; the match to TRBD1 covers 8 bases. The specimen was peripheral blood. CDR3 nucleotide sequence: TGTGCCAGCAGCTCGGGACAGGACTATGGCTACACCTTC. Its protein product is CASSSGQDYGYTF.